The source of this T cell receptor beta chain is a study of cytomegalovirus exposure and HLA in healthy donors. As for the study in general: Early release data held 85 million to 95 million unique TCRs from HLA-typed donors.

A few counts support this clone. The target antigen is unknown. Per the germline V gene, CDR1 is SQVTM and CDR2 is ANQGSEA. V lost 5 bases to trimming and J lost 3 bases, with 17 bases between them. This CDR3 spans 15 amino acids. Nominally healthy donors provided the samples, though records likely missed some immune exposures. General study points: It was assumed in the presence/absence analyses that sequencing depth was roughly uniform across donors.

PCR used 60 Vbeta primers and 13 Jbeta primers. Sequencing was performed with immunoSEQ multiplex PCR; in TCRdb, only in-frame clones are kept and a portion is missing. This table holds around 130,000 clones, approximately 70% found once. This chain joins TRBV29-1 and TRBJ1-5; D remains ambiguous. This TCR derives from a woman between 55 and 75 years old in good health and CMV-seronegative. Sequenced input: PBMCs. The CDR3 nucleotides are TGCAGCGTTCGGGATGGGGAGGGCCCCAATCAGCCCCAGCATTTT. Amino acid sequence: CSVRDGEGPNQPQHF.